The present T cell receptor beta chain was sequenced within a study of T cells in pancreatic ductal adenocarcinoma. Profiling relied on immunoSEQ multiplex PCR, and the TCRdb table lists in-frame clones only, not all of them. The data contain roughly 100,000 clones, 90% to 95% of them singletons. This CDR3 has 16 residues. The V gene lost 3 bases and the J gene lost 3 bases, with 14 bases spanning the gap. Looked up from germline, CDR1 is KGHSH and CDR2 is LQKENI. No neoadjuvant therapy was given to the selected pancreatic ductal adenocarcinoma patients before their surgery. This clonotype was obtained from a human donor with pancreatic ductal adenocarcinoma. The rearrangement links TRBV18 to TRBJ2-2; the D gene is possibly TRBD2 (6 bases). The specimen sequenced was PBMCs. Here the CDR3 DNA reads TGTGCCAGCTCACCGCCCGGGAGCCCCGACACCGGGGAGCTGTTTTTT. Translating it yields CASSPPGSPDTGELFF. The full variable domain, in which reference TRBV18 and TRBJ2-2 provide the parts outside the CDR3, is NAGVMQNPRHLVRRRGQEARLRCSPMKGHSHVYWYRQLPEEGLKFMVYLQKENIIDESGMPKERFSAEFPKEGPSILRIQQVVRGDSAAYFCASSPPGSPDTGELFFGEGSRLTVL.